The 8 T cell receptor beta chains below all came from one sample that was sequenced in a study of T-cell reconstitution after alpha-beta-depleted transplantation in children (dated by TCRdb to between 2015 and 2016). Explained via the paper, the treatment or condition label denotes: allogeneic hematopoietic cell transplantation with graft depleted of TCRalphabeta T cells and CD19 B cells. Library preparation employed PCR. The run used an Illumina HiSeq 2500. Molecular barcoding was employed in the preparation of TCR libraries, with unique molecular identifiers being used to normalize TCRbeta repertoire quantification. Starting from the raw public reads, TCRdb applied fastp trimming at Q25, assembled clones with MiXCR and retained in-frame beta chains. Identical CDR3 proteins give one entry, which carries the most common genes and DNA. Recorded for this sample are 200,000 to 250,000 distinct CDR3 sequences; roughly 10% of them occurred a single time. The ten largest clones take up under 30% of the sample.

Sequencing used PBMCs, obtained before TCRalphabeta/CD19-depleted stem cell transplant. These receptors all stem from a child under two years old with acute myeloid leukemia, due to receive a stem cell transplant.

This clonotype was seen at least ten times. The DNA of the CDR3 is TGCAGTGCTAGATATTTTAGTGGCGGGGGGGCTGATACAGATACGCAGTATTTT. It specifies CSARYFSGGGADTDTQYF. The chain carries TRBV20-1 and TRBJ2-3; TRBD2 matches 9 bases. This CDR3 is built from 18 residues. Germline V CDR1 and CDR2: DFQATT, SNEGSKA (reference sequence). The trim removed 2 bases at V and 3 bases at J, leaving 15 bases unmatched.

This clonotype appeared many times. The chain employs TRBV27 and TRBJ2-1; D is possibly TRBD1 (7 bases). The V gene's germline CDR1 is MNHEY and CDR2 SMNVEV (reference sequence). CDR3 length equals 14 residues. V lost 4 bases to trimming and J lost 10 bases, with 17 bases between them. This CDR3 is CASSYMAGGLEQFF. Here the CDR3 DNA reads TGTGCCAGCAGTTACATGGCAGGGGGGCTGGAGCAGTTCTTC.

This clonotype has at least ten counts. CDR3 DNA: TGCGCCAGCAGCTTGGGAGTCGTCGGGGAGCTGTTTTTT. This translates into CASSLGVVGELFF. V usage is TRBV5-1 and J usage is TRBJ2-2; D gene unclear. Germline V gene data show CDR1 as SGHRS and CDR2 as YFSETQ. Trimming took off 0 bases at V and 7 bases at J, with 7 bases between the two ends. This CDR3 comprises 13 residues.

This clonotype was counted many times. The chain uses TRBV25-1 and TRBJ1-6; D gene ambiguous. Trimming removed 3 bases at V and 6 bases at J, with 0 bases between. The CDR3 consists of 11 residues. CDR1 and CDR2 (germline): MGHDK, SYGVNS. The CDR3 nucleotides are TGTGCCAGCAGTGATAATTCACCCCTCCACTTT. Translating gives CASSDNSPLHF.

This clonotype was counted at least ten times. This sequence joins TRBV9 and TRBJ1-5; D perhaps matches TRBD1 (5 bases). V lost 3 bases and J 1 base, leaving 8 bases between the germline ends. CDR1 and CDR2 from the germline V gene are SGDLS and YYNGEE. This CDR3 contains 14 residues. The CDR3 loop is CASSDQGSNQPQHF. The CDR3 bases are TGTGCCAGCAGCGATCAGGGAAGCAATCAGCCCCAGCATTTT.

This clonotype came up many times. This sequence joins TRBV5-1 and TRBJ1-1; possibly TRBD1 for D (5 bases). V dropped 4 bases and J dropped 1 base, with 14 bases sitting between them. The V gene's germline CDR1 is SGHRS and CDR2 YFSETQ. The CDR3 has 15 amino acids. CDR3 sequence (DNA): TGCGCCAGCAGCCCCGCCGTGGGGGGGAACACTGAAGCTTTCTTT. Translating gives CASSPAVGGNTEAFF.

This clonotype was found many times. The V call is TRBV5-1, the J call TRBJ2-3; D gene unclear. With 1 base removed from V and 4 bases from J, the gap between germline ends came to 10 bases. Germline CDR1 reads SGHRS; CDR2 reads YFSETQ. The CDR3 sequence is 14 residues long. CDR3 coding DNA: TGCGCCAGCAGCTTGAGTGAGCCATCAGATACGCAGTATTTT. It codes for CASSLSEPSDTQYF.

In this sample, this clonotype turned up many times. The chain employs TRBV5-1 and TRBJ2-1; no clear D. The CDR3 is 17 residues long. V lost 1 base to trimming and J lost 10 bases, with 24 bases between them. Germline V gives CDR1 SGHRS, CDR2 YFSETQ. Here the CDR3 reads CASSLSSNPLTPREQFF. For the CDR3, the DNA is TGCGCCAGCAGCTTGTCAAGCAACCCTTTAACTCCTAGGGAGCAGTTCTTC.